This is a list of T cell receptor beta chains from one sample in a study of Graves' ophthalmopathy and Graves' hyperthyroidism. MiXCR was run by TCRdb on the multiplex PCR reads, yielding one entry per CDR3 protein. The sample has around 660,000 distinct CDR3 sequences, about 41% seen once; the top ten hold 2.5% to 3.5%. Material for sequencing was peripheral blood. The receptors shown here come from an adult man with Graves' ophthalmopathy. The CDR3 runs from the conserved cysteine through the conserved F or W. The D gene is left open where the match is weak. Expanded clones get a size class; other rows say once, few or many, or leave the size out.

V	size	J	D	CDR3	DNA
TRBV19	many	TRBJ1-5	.	CASSIDPGWQPQHF	TGTGCCAGTAGTATAGATCCCGGTTGGCAGCCCCAGCATTTT
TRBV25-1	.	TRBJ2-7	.	CASSSIGGSYEQYF	TGTGCCAGCAGTTCTATAGGGGGATCCTACGAGCAGTACTTC
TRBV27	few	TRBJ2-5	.	CASSSRGTPSLKQETQYF	TGTGCCAGCAGTTCCCGCGGGACACCCAGCCTCAAGCAAGAGACCCAGTACTTC
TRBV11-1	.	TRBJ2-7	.	CASSPVRSSYEQYF	TGTGCCAGCTCACCCGTCAGGAGCTCCTACGAGCAGTACTTC
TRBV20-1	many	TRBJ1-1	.	CSARERALEAFF	TGCAGTGCTAGAGAACGGGCACTGGAAGCTTTCTTT
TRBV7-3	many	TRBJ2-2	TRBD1	CASSLGGQGAAGELFF	TGTGCCAGCTCCCTCGGGGGACAGGGGGCGGCCGGGGAGCTGTTTTTT
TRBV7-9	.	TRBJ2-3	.	CASSRLAAGPDTQYF	TGTGCCAGCAGCCGGCTCGCGGCGGGCCCAGATACGCAGTATTTT
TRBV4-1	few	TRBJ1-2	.	CASRSEENYGYTF	TGCGCCAGCAGGTCAGAAGAGAACTATGGCTACACCTTC
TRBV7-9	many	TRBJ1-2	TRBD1	CASSLSGQPNYGYTF	TGTGCCAGCAGCTTATCGGGACAGCCTAACTATGGCTACACCTTC
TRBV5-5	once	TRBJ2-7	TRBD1	CASSLGMTGRPYEQYF	TGTGCCAGCAGCTTGGGGATGACAGGGAGACCCTACGAGCAGTACTTC
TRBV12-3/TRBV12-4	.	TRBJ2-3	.	CASSETGLGGTDTQYF	TGTGCCAGCAGCGAAACGGGGTTGGGGGGCACAGATACGCAGTATTTT
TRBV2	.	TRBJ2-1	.	CASSVKQGESYNEQFF	TGTGCCAGCAGTGTGAAACAGGGCGAATCCTACAATGAGCAGTTCTTC
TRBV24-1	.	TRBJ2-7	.	CASSFTGIYYEQYF	TGTGCCAGCAGTTTTACAGGGATTTACTACGAGCAGTACTTC
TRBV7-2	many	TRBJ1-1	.	CASSPTLGVRTEAFF	TGTGCCAGCAGCCCTACCCTGGGGGTGAGGACTGAAGCTTTCTTT
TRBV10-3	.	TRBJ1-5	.	CAISRDPGETQHF	TGTGCCATCAGTAGGGACCCGGGGGAGACCCAGCATTTT
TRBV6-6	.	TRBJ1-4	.	CASEGRRGGDEKLFF	TGTGCCAGCGAAGGGAGGCGGGGAGGGGATGAAAAACTGTTTTTT
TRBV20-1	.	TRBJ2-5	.	CSASGSNQPQYF	TGCAGTGCTAGCGGGAGCAATCAGCCCCAGTACTTC
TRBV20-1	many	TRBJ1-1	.	CSAAVPRTDNMNTEAFF	TGCAGTGCTGCAGTCCCGAGGACGGATAACATGAACACTGAAGCTTTCTTT
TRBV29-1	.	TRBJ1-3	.	CSVAETSGNTIYF	TGCAGCGTAGCCGAGACCTCTGGAAACACCATATATTTT
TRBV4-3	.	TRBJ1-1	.	CASLVGSDTEAFF	TGCGCCAGCTTGGTGGGCTCGGACACTGAAGCTTTCTTT
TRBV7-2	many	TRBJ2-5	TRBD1	CASSRPGQGAKKTQYF	TGTGCCAGCAGCCGCCCGGGACAGGGCGCAAAGAAGACCCAGTACTTC
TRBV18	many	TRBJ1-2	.	CASSPNGVAGYTF	TGTGCCAGCTCACCTAACGGGGTAGCTGGCTACACCTTC
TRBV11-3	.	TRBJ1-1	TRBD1	CASRYRDSNTEAFF	TGTGCCAGCAGATACCGGGACAGTAACACTGAAGCTTTCTTT
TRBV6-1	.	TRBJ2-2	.	CASRTGAANTGELFF	TGTGCCAGCAGAACCGGGGCTGCGAACACCGGGGAGCTGTTTTTT
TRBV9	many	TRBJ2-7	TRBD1	CASSPSGTGVYEQYF	TGTGCCAGCAGCCCCTCCGGGACAGGGGTCTACGAGCAGTACTTC
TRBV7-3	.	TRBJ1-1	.	CASRLRGGNTEAFF	TGTGCCAGCAGGCTCCGGGGCGGGAACACTGAAGCTTTCTTT
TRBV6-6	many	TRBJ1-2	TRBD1	CASSYSQGAGDTF	TGTGCCAGCAGTTACTCACAGGGGGCTGGCGACACCTTC
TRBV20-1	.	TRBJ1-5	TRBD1	CSAMGQLLGFNQPQHF	TGCAGTGCAATGGGACAGCTCTTAGGATTCAATCAGCCCCAGCATTTT
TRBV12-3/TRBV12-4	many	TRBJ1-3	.	CASSFGNSGNTIYF	TGTGCCAGCAGTTTCGGCAACTCTGGAAACACCATATATTTT
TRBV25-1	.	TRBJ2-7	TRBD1	CARYPGTGGGYEQYF	TGTGCCAGGTACCCCGGGACAGGGGGCGGCTACGAGCAGTACTTC
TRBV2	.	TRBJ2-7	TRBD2	CATLAGSSYEQYF	TGTGCAACACTAGCGGGAAGCTCCTACGAGCAGTACTTC
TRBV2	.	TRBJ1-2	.	CAGTSGTAYGYTF	TGTGCCGGCACCTCCGGGACCGCGTATGGCTACACCTTC
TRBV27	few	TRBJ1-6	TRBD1	CASRPGQGYSPLHF	TGTGCCAGCCGTCCGGGACAGGGCTATTCACCCCTCCACTTT
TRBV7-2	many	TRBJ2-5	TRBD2	CASSLARSGGQETQYF	TGTGCCAGCAGCTTAGCGCGAAGCGGGGGACAAGAGACCCAGTACTTC
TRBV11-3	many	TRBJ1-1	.	CASSQMNTEAFF	TGTGCCAGCAGCCAAATGAACACTGAAGCTTTCTTT
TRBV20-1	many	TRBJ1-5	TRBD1	CSARQGNQPQHF	TGCAGTGCCCGACAGGGTAATCAGCCCCAGCATTTT
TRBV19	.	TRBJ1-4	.	CASRIGEELFF	TGTGCCAGTAGAATAGGTGAAGAACTGTTTTTT
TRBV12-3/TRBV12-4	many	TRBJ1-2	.	CASRGIGYGYTF	TGTGCCAGCAGGGGGATCGGCTATGGCTACACCTTC
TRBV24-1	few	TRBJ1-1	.	CASSLSIRFGGKDTEAFF	TGTGCCAGCAGTTTATCGATCCGTTTTGGGGGAAAGGACACTGAAGCTTTCTTT
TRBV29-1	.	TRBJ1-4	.	CSVRQGETNEKLFF	TGCAGCGTTCGGCAGGGAGAGACTAATGAAAAACTGTTTTTT
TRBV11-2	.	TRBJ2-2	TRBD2	CASSLMGDYLTGELFF	TGTGCCAGCAGCTTAATGGGGGACTACTTAACCGGGGAGCTGTTTTTT
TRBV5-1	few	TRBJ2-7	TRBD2	CASGPGGGETYEQYF	TGCGCCAGCGGCCCCGGCGGGGGGGAAACCTACGAGCAGTACTTC
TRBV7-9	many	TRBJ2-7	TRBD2	CASSLVPGGVSYEQYF	TGTGCCAGCAGCTTAGTGCCGGGGGGAGTCTCCTACGAGCAGTACTTC
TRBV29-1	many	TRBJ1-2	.	CSVQQTDLYGYTF	TGCAGCGTCCAGCAGACAGACCTCTATGGCTACACCTTC
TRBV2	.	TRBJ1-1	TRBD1	CASSEGGQGANTEAFF	TGTGCCAGCAGTGAAGGAGGACAGGGGGCGAACACTGAAGCTTTCTTT
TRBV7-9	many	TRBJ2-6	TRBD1	CASSQDRAGSGANVLTF	TGTGCCAGCAGCCAGGACAGGGCTGGCTCTGGGGCCAACGTCCTGACTTTC
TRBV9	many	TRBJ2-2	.	CASSLRQGRATNTGELFF	TGTGCCAGCAGCCTCAGACAGGGGAGGGCCACGAACACCGGGGAGCTGTTTTTT
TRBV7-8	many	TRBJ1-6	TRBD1	CASSFHDRAQFWALHF	TGTGCCAGCAGCTTCCATGACAGGGCGCAGTTCTGGGCCCTCCACTTT
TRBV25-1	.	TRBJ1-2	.	CASSDDPGAYGYTF	TGTGCCAGCAGTGATGACCCCGGGGCCTATGGCTACACCTTC
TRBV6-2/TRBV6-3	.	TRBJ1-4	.	CASSYSHAGVEKLFF	TGTGCCAGCAGTTACTCTCACGCAGGGGTAGAAAAACTGTTTTTT
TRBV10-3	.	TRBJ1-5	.	CAISESTGDQPQHF	TGTGCCATCAGTGAGTCGACGGGGGATCAGCCCCAGCATTTT
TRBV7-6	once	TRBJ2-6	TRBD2	CASSFGTAGGTNVLTF	TGTGCCAGCAGCTTCGGGACAGCGGGGGGGACCAACGTCCTGACTTTC